Presented here are 26 T cell receptor beta chains from one specimen sequenced in a study of blood T cell repertoires in COVID-19. Assay used: immunoSEQ multiplex PCR; TCRdb lists only in-frame clones, some missing. The table lists tens of thousands of clones, approximately 83% of them singletons. The sample consisted of peripheral blood. These receptors originate from a man aged 45 to 65 with COVID-19, enrolled during active disease.

The chain uses TRBV14 and TRBJ2-5; TRBD2 matches at 8 bases. CDR1 is SGHDN and CDR2 is FVKESK in the germline V gene. The length of the CDR3 is 17 residues. Trimming cost V 4 bases and J 4 bases; bases outside gene matches: 14. The CDR3 region is CASSRLPGSGRGETQYF. As DNA, the CDR3 is TGTGCCAGCAGCCGACTCCCCGGCAGCGGGAGAGGAGAGACCCAGTACTTC.

The V gene is TRBV4-3, the J gene TRBJ2-1; 12 nucleotides match TRBD2. The CDR3 sequence is 17 residues long. From germline, CDR1 is LGHNA and CDR2 YSLEER. Trimming removed 1 base from V and 4 bases from J; junction bases left unmatched: 5. DNA of the CDR3: TGCGCCAGCAGCCAAGGCGCCGGGACTAGCGGGTACAATGAGCAGTTCTTC. Translating it yields CASSQGAGTSGYNEQFF.

The rearrangement links TRBV7-9 to TRBJ2-3; possible D gene TRBD2, 6 bases. The CDR3 sequence is 12 residues long. From germline, CDR1 is SEHNR and CDR2 FQNEAQ (reference sequence). Trimming took 5 bases from V and 9 from J, leaving 12 bases between them. CDR3 amino acids: CASSLLAGTQYF. The CDR3 DNA reads as TGTGCCAGCAGCCTCCTCGCGGGGACGCAGTATTTT.

In DNA form, the CDR3 reads TGTGCCTGGAGTGTCAGCGGGACCGCGAACACCGGGGAGCTGTTTTTT. Protein: CAWSVSGTANTGELFF. The chain employs TRBV30 and TRBJ2-2; 7 bases align to TRBD2. CDR3 length equals 16 residues. V lost 0 bases to trimming and J lost 0 bases; unmatched junction nucleotides: 4. Germline CDR1 and CDR2: GTSNPN and SVGIG (reference sequence).

The CDR3 nucleotides read TGTGCCAGCAGTGAAGCCCCGAGGGGGGGGTCGAATCAGCCCCAGCATTTT. As protein: CASSEAPRGGSNQPQHF. The V and J genes are TRBV6-1 and TRBJ1-5, with D tentatively TRBD1 (6 bases). The CDR3 sequence is 17 residues long. V lost 0 bases to trimming and J lost 4 bases, with 16 bases between them. Per the germline V gene, CDR1 is MNHNS and CDR2 is SASEGT.

This sequence joins TRBV11-3 and TRBJ2-5; 10 positions agree with TRBD1. Germline lookup yields CDR1 SGHNT and CDR2 YENEEA. CDR3 length equals 15 residues. The junction had 6 bases not matched to a gene; V was cut back by 5 bases and J by 3 bases. Written as DNA, the CDR3 is TGTGCCAGCAGCCGATCCGGGACAGGGGAAGAGACCCAGTACTTC. It yields the protein CASSRSGTGEETQYF.

This chain connects TRBV7-3 to TRBJ2-3; 9 bases fit TRBD2. Germline CDR1 reads SGHTA; CDR2 reads FQGTGA. CDR3 length: 15 amino acids. Trimming took 4 bases from V and 1 from J; bases not matched to a gene: 3. The CDR3 sequence is CASSSRTSGTDTQYF. The CDR3 DNA reads as TGTGCCAGCAGCTCTCGGACTAGCGGCACAGATACGCAGTATTTT.

V is TRBV5-4 and J is TRBJ2-4; 11 bases agree with TRBD2. After removal of 4 bases from V and 8 bases from J, the junction contained 17 bases not matched to a gene. This CDR3 contains 18 residues. CDR1 and CDR2 from the germline V gene are SGHNT and YYREEE (reference sequence). CDR3 protein: CASSNYRPGTSGSDIQYF. In DNA, the CDR3 is TGTGCCAGCAGCAACTACCGTCCCGGGACTAGCGGTAGCGACATTCAGTACTTC.

Comments on this clone: The same CDR3 can be traced to other DNA sequences in this sample. CDR3 nucleotides: TGCAGCGTTGGACAGGGGGCCGGGGAGCTGTTTTTT. It codes for CSVGQGAGELFF. The chain is built from TRBV29-1 and TRBJ2-2; TRBD1 agrees at 9 bases. The CDR3 extends over 12 amino acids. Unmatched junction bases numbered 0, after V lost 4 bases and J lost 6 bases. The germline V gene encodes CDR1 SQVTM and CDR2 ANQGSEA.

V usage is TRBV5-4 and J usage is TRBJ1-4, with D tentatively TRBD1 (5 bases). The V gene's germline CDR1 is SGHNT and CDR2 YYREEE (reference sequence). This CDR3 contains 15 residues. Trimming removed 4 bases at V and 2 bases at J, with 12 bases between. CDR3 loop: CASSPGGATNEKLFF. Here the CDR3 DNA reads TGTGCCAGCAGCCCGGGGGGAGCCACTAATGAAAAACTGTTTTTT.

The rearrangement joins TRBV21-1 to TRBJ2-1; TRBD2 is the table's D call, not checked against the DNA. TRBV21-1 is a documented pseudogene. The CDR3 sequence is 15 residues long. CDR3 sequence: CASSSDGTRSREQFF. DNA of the CDR3: TGTGCCAGCAGCAGCGACGGGACTCGAAGCAGGGAGCAGTTCTTC.

The chain joins TRBV5-1 to TRBJ1-4; TRBD1 might be the D (5 bases). CDR1 is SGHRS, CDR2 YFSETQ, per germline. CDR3 length: 17 amino acids. V lost 3 bases, J lost 3 bases, and 18 bases lay in between. CDR3 loop: CASSSPTGLTANEKLFF. The CDR3 DNA reads as TGCGCCAGCAGCTCGCCCACAGGTCTTACGGCTAATGAAAAACTGTTTTTT.

This sequence joins TRBV11-1 and TRBJ2-6, with D tentatively TRBD1 (5 bases). CDR1 and CDR2 (germline): SGHAT, FQDESV (reference sequence). The CDR3 is 16 residues long. The germline V and J ends were trimmed by 5 bases and 6 bases, with 17 bases remaining between them. CDR3 loop: CASSDIRTPMANVLTF. CDR3 coding DNA: TGTGCCAGCAGCGATATACGGACACCCATGGCCAACGTCCTGACTTTC.

The chain is built from TRBV15 and TRBJ2-4; 9 nucleotides line up with TRBD2. The V gene end was trimmed by 4 bases and the J gene end by 8 bases; junction bases not matched to a gene: 6. The length of the CDR3 is 14 residues. Germline loops: CDR1 LNHNV, CDR2 YYDKDF (reference sequence). CDR3 sequence reads: CATSKASGIDIQYF. In nucleotides, the CDR3 is TGTGCCACCAGCAAGGCTAGCGGGATTGACATTCAGTACTTC. The full variable domain, in which reference TRBV15 and TRBJ2-4 provide the parts outside the CDR3, is DAMVIQNPRYQVTQFGKPVTLSCSQTLNHNVMYWYQQKSSQAPKLLFHYYDKDFNNEADTPDNFQSRRPNTSFCFLDIRSPGLGDTAMYLCATSKASGIDIQYFGAGTRLSVL.

V and J are TRBV7-2 and TRBJ2-3; tentative D call: TRBD2 (5 bases). Germline CDR1 is SGHTA and CDR2 is FQGNSA. Trimming left V 10 bases short and J 4 bases short, with 15 bases between. The CDR3 has 13 residues. The CDR3 protein is CATVTRVADTQYF. The CDR3 nucleotides read TGTGCCACCGTTACTAGAGTGGCAGATACGCAGTATTTT. The complete variable domain, with remaining parts taken from reference TRBV7-2 and TRBJ2-3, reads GAGVSQSPSNKVTEKGKDVELRCDPISGHTALYWYRQSLGQGLEFLIYFQGNSAPDKSGLPSDRFSAERTGGSVSTLTIQRTQQEDSAVYLCATVTRVADTQYFGPGTRLTVL.

The chain employs TRBV6-6 and TRBJ1-3, with a possible D match to TRBD1 (5 bases). Trimming left V 7 bases short and J 3 bases short, with 16 bases between. Germline V gene lookup returns CDR1 MNHNY and CDR2 SVGAGI (reference sequence). The CDR3 consists of 15 residues. CDR3: CASNRGGSGGNTIYF. The CDR3, as DNA: TGTGCCAGCAACCGGGGGGGTTCAGGTGGAAACACCATATATTTT.

The rearrangement joins TRBV2 to TRBJ2-1; TRBD1 aligns across 11 bases. The germline gives CDR1 SNHLY, CDR2 FYNNEI. Trimming removed 7 bases from V and 7 bases from J; junction bases left unmatched: 6. This CDR3 is built from 14 residues. The CDR3 is CASNWDRGSNEQFF. The CDR3 DNA follows: TGTGCCAGCAACTGGGACAGGGGGAGTAATGAGCAGTTCTTC.

V and J are TRBV18 and TRBJ2-1; 14 bases map to TRBD2. Germline V gene lookup returns CDR1 KGHSH and CDR2 LQKENI. The CDR3 totals 15 residues. Trimming removed 2 bases from V and 8 bases from J; junction bases left unmatched: 2. CDR3 residues: CASSPGTSGSDEQFF. The DNA for the CDR3 is TGTGCCAGCTCACCAGGGACTAGCGGGAGTGATGAGCAGTTCTTC.

The chain uses TRBV5-1 and TRBJ2-4, with 12 bases fitting TRBD2. CDR1 and CDR2 (germline): SGHRS, YFSETQ. Trimming removed 4 bases from V and 0 bases from J; junction bases left unmatched: 8. The CDR3 is made up of 18 amino acids. As DNA, the CDR3 is TGCGCCAGCAGCCAATGGACTAGCGGGGCTCTAGCCAAAAACATTCAGTACTTC. It encodes CASSQWTSGALAKNIQYF.

The rearrangement links TRBV19 to TRBJ1-6, with D possibly being TRBD1 (5 bases). Deletions cut 10 bases from V and 9 bases from J, with 22 bases between. CDR3 length: 15 amino acids. Germline V lookup: CDR1 LNHDA, CDR2 SQIVND (reference sequence). In DNA, the CDR3 is TGTGCCACCACCTCAGGAGGGCAGGGTAGTTCACCCCTCCACTTT. Translation: CATTSGGQGSSPLHF.

The chain carries TRBV11-3 and TRBJ2-5; TRBD1 aligns across 7 bases. The CDR3 loop spans 17 amino acids. Germline V gene sequence: CDR1 SGHNT, CDR2 YENEEA. V gave up 1 base and J gave up 0 bases; unmatched junction bases: 8. This CDR3 reads CASSLGGSGGYQETQYF. The CDR3 DNA reads as TGTGCCAGCAGCTTAGGAGGGTCAGGGGGTTACCAAGAGACCCAGTACTTC.

The chain employs TRBV5-5 and TRBJ1-5, with TRBD1 identical over 7 bases. Looked up from germline, CDR1 is SGHKS and CDR2 is YYEKEE (reference sequence). V lost 4 bases and J lost 4; bases outside the gene matches: 17. CDR3 length: 18 amino acids. CDR3: CASSKVFGQGVGNQPQHF. The CDR3 DNA sequence: TGTGCCAGCAGCAAGGTTTTCGGGCAGGGGGTAGGGAATCAGCCCCAGCATTTT.

The genes are TRBV6-4 and TRBJ2-3; a weak D match, TRBD2 (5 bases). Germline CDR1 reads MRHNA; CDR2 reads SNTAGT. The CDR3 has 15 amino acids. Trimming left V 3 bases short and J 1 base short, with 11 bases between. CDR3 sequence (DNA): TGTGCCAGCAGTGAAGCGGCTGGAGGCACAGATACGCAGTATTTT. Protein: CASSEAAGGTDTQYF.

The table lists this clone with a few counts. The chain couples TRBV6-4 to TRBJ2-2; a possible D gene is TRBD2 (5 bases). Trimming removed 0 bases at V and 0 bases at J, with 5 bases between. The germline CDR1 and CDR2 sequences are MRHNA and SNTAGT. The CDR3 has 15 residues. In DNA form, the CDR3 reads TGTGCCAGCAGTGACTCAGCGGCGAACACCGGGGAGCTGTTTTTT. Translating gives CASSDSAANTGELFF.

The V call is TRBV6-5, the J call TRBJ2-2; a weak D match, TRBD2 (6 bases). Germline V gene sequence: CDR1 MNHEY, CDR2 SVGAGI. This CDR3 spans 15 amino acids. Trimming pared 4 bases from V and 5 bases from J, leaving 14 bases between. The CDR3 nucleotides read TGTGCCAGCAGTTTGTCGGGAGTTTGGACCGGGGAGCTGTTTTTT. This encodes CASSLSGVWTGELFF.

The rearrangement links TRBV7-9 to TRBJ2-5, with 11 positions matching TRBD2. This CDR3 contains 17 residues. V gave up 7 bases and J gave up 1 base; unmatched junction bases: 11. Germline assignment: CDR1 SEHNR and CDR2 FQNEAQ (reference sequence). CDR3 nucleotide sequence: TGTGCCAGCACCCAAGGGCCTAGCGGGAGGACCCAAGAGACCCAGTACTTC. Translating it yields CASTQGPSGRTQETQYF.